A selection of T cell receptor beta chains follows, all from one sample in a study of OX40 agonist ivuxolimab in advanced cancers. The assay was immunoSEQ multiplex PCR, and TCRdb's table has in-frame clones only and misses some. In the table there are about 71,000 clones, about nine tenths of which are singletons. The material sequenced was CD4+ or CD8+ T cells sorted from blood, taken in a trial of the OX40 agonist ivuxolimab. The receptors shown here come from an adult with an advanced solid tumor such as melanoma, head and neck, liver or kidney cancer. Both conserved end residues are part of each CDR3.

v_gene | CDR3aa
TRBV10-3 | CAISEVAGSEQFF
TRBV6-5 | CATKGQYNQPQHF
TRBV27 | CASSQGQLLNTGELFF
TRBV4-2 | CASSQDLAGVRGGELFF
TRBV6-1 | CANSEMGTGTDTQYF
TRBV7-9 | CASRLDVTEAFF
TRBV25-1 | CASSELEGQFYGYTF
TRBV2 | CASLKGGTGTDTQYF
TRBV5-4 | CASSPRQGSPLHF
TRBV9 | CASSVGGRPTDTQYF
TRBV4-3 | CASSQDGGVANYGYTF
TRBV18 | CASSPEGLKEKLFF
TRBV10-3 | CAISDRRLTGKANEQFF
TRBV30 | CAWSVLSHEQFF
TRBV6-5 | CASSYQSANYGYTF
TRBV10-1 | CASSETSGTSEQFF
TRBV14 | CASSPFPGRGSTDTQYF
TRBV7-2 | CASSDKTSGVTDTQYF
TRBV11-2 | CASSGYHNEQFF
TRBV11-1 | CASSDGQPNQPQHF
TRBV13 | CASSPGGLAGVVQYF
TRBV14 | CASSQVGSGRGETQYF
TRBV28 | CASRLESSYNEQFF
TRBV29-1 | CSVVPGENIQYF
TRBV6-6 | CASSGTAGLQPQHF
TRBV19 | CASSIDLGSANYGYTF
TRBV25-1 | CASSKGKRSANEKLFF
TRBV15 | CATSKDRRHPEAFF
TRBV10-2 | CASSEVADAYEQYF
TRBV2 | CASVSKPTGFPYGYTF
TRBV5-1 | CASSLDRGAGQPQHF
TRBV5-6 | CASSLGASYEQYF
TRBV5-1 | CASSLGLAGTYEQYF
TRBV5-6 | CASSVPPGRGGIGELFF
TRBV19 | CASRTPSAQGENQPQHF
TRBV19 | CASSMGQQGNTIYF
TRBV4-1 | CASTRTGTNTEAFF
TRBV5-4 | CASSQLSGYHTEAFF
TRBV6-5 | CASIRGVSAFF
TRBV28 | CASTGAREGLRYEQFF
TRBV10-3 | CAITLGGSYNEQFF
TRBV27 | CASSLSGTASRRTLHF
TRBV9 | CASSVAPGAGTEAFF
TRBV30 | CAWSVPWQPYEQYF
TRBV7-6 | CASSPRTDMNTEAFF
TRBV6-1 | CASSQDTVRF
TRBV28 | CASSLTTLAEQFF
TRBV27 | CASSFRSTALQGEGVNEQFF
TRBV7-2 | CASSSPGQGVWYEQYF
TRBV13 | CASSIPVGRVTGELFF
TRBV11-2 | CASSLSPVPYGYTF
TRBV9 | CASSVASSGHYNEQFF
TRBV5-1 | CASSQQTGPDEQYF
TRBV7-2 | CASSSGRGALNTQYF